This entry lists 7 T cell receptor beta chains sequenced from one sample in a study of vaccination and CD4 T cells after COVID-19. The treatment: approximately 10-day PBMC culture with coronavirus spike peptide pools or control peptides (ViraFEST assay). An Oncomine TCR Beta short-read assay was used to sequence the DNA from cultured CD4+ T cells. TCRdb passed the PCR reads through MiXCR, listing each CDR3 protein once. The profile covers approximately 15,000 distinct CDR3 sequences, with roughly 27% appearing a single time and approximately 15% taken by the ten largest. The antigens these receptors bind are not known. Sequenced material: cultured CD4+ T cells from blood. These receptors came from a human donor with COVID-19.

This clonotype was counted a few times. The chain uses TRBV10-2 and TRBJ1-1, with a weak D call TRBD1 (5 bases). V lost 0 bases and J 5 bases, leaving 10 bases between the germline ends. Per the germline V gene, CDR1 is WSHSY and CDR2 is SAAADI. CDR3 size: 14 residues. The CDR3 nucleotides read TGCGCCAGCAGTGAGTCGGGGGGTTCGACTGAAGCTTTCTTT. Its translation: CASSESGGSTEAFF.

This clonotype was seen a few times. One end of the junction fails to match germline, which may point to a read error. V usage is TRBV7-7 and J usage is TRBJ2-5; D ambiguous. The CDR3 is 15 amino acids. Per the germline V gene, CDR1 is SSHAT and CDR2 is FNYEAQ (reference sequence). DNA of the CDR3: TGTGCTAGCAGCTTAGGAGTACAGCCACAAGAGACCCAGTACTTC. This sequence encodes CASSLGVQPQETQYF. The variable domain in full, completed from reference TRBV7-7 and TRBJ2-5, reads GAGVSQSPRYKVTKRGQDVTLRCDPISSHATLYWYQQALGQGPEFLTYFNYEAQPDKSGLPSDRFSAERPEGSISTLTIQRTEQRDSAMYRCASSLGVQPQETQYFGPGTRLLVL.

This chain joins TRBV18 and TRBJ1-2; D is perhaps TRBD1 (5 bases). V lost 3 bases and J 1 base, leaving 12 bases between the germline ends. Germline-derived CDR1 and CDR2 are KGHSH and LQKENI. The CDR3 has 15 amino acids. The CDR3 coding sequence is TGTGCCAGCTCACCCAGCGGGACGGGTAACTATGGCTACACCTTC. Protein sequence: CASSPSGTGNYGYTF.

The rearrangement links TRBV7-8 to TRBJ2-3; D is unresolved. V was cut by 4 bases and J by 1 base, with 15 bases left in between. This CDR3 has 16 residues. Germline CDR1 SGHVS, CDR2 FQNEAQ. The CDR3 sequence is CASSSSSRPGTDTQYF. The CDR3 nucleotides are TGTGCCAGCAGCTCCTCGAGTCGACCTGGCACAGATACGCAGTATTTT.

A few counts support this clonotype. The chain is built from TRBV10-3 and TRBJ2-7, with TRBD1 as a possible D gene (6 bases). This CDR3 is 13 amino acids long. The V end was cut by 3 bases, the J end by 0 bases, with 6 bases between. The germline CDR1 and CDR2 sequences are ENHRY and SYGVKD. The CDR3 is CAISDRGSYEQYF. The CDR3 bases are TGTGCCATCAGTGACAGGGGCTCCTACGAGCAGTACTTC.

In its sample, this clonotype was seen a few times. J is TRBJ1-6 and V is TRBV6-4; 7 nucleotides agree with TRBD1. CDR1 is MRHNA, CDR2 SNTAGT, per germline. The CDR3 is made up of 13 amino acids. Trimming took 6 bases from V and 10 from J; bases not matched to a gene: 6. CDR3 coding DNA: TGTGCCAGCAGCCCGACAGGGAACTCACCCCTCCACTTT. This translates into CASSPTGNSPLHF.

The chain is built from TRBV11-2 and TRBJ2-3; TRBD1 is a possible D gene (6 bases). From germline, CDR1 is SGHAT and CDR2 FQNNGV. The CDR3 is 13 residues long. The ends were cut back, 0 bases at V and 10 bases at J, with 11 bases in the middle. CDR3 in amino acids: CASSLDFRGAQYF. DNA of the CDR3: TGTGCCAGCAGCTTAGATTTCAGGGGCGCGCAGTATTTT.